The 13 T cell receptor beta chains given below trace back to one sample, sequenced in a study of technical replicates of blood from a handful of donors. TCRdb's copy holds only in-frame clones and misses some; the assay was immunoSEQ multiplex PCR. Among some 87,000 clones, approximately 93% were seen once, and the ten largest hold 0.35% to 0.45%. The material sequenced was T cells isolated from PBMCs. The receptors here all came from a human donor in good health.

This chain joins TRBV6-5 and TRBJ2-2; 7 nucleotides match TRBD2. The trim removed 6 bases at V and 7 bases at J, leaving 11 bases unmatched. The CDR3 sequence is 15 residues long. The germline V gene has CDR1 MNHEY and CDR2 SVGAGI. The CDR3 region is CASRLFSLADGELFF. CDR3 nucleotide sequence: TGTGCCAGCAGGCTATTCAGTCTAGCGGACGGGGAGCTGTTTTTT.

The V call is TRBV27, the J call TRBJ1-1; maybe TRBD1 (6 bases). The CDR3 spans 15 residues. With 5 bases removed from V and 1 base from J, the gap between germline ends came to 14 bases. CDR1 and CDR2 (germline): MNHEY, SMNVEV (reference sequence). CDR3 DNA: TGTGCCAGCAGTCAGGGGACGTCGCCGAACACTGAAGCTTTCTTT. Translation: CASSQGTSPNTEAFF.

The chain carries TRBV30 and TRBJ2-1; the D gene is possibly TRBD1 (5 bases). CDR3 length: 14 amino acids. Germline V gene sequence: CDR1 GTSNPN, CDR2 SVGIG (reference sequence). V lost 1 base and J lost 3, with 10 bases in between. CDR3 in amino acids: CAWSGGLNYNEQFF. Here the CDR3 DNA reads TGTGCCTGGAGTGGGGGCCTTAACTACAATGAGCAGTTCTTC.

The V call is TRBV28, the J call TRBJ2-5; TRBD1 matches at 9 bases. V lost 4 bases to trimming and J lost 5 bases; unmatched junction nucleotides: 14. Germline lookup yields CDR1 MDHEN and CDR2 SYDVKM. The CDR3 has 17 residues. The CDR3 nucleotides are TGTGCCAGCAGTTGGGGTTTGGGGACAGGGTACGGGGAGACCCAGTACTTC. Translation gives CASSWGLGTGYGETQYF. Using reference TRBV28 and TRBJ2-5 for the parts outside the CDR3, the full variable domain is DVKVTQSSRYLVKRTGEKVFLECVQDMDHENMFWYRQDPGLGLRLIYFSYDVKMKEKGDIPEGYSVSREKKERFSLILESASTNQTSMYLCASSWGLGTGYGETQYFGPGTRLLVL.

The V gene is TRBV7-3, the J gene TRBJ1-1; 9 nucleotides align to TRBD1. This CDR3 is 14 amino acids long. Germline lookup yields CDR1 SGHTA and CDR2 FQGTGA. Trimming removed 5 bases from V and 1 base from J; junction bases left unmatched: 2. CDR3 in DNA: TGTGCCAGCAGCCCGGGACAGGGGAACACTGAAGCTTTCTTT. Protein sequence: CASSPGQGNTEAFF.

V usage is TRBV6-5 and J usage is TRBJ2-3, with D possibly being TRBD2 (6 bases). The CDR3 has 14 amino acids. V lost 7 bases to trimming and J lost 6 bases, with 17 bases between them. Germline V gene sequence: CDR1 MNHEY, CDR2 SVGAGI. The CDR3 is CASKDVGSADTQYF. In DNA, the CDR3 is TGTGCCAGCAAGGATGTCGGGAGCGCTGATACGCAGTATTTT.

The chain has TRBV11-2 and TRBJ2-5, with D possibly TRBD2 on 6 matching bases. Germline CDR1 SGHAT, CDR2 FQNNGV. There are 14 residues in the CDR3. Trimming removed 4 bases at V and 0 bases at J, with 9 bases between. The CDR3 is CASSWSGHQETQYF. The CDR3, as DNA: TGTGCCAGCAGCTGGAGCGGGCACCAAGAGACCCAGTACTTC.

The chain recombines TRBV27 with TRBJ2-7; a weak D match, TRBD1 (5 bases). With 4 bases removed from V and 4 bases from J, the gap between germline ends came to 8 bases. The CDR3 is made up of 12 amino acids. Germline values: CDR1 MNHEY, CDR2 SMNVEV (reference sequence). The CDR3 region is CASSWKGYEQYF. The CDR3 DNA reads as TGTGCCAGCAGTTGGAAGGGGTACGAGCAGTACTTC.

In DNA, the CDR3 is TGTGCCACCAGCAGTCGACAGCGAAGTTTGAGTGAAAAACTGTTTTTT. Translation: CATSSRQRSLSEKLFF. This chain uses TRBV15 with TRBJ1-4, with a weak D call TRBD1 (5 bases). The length of the CDR3 is 16 residues. Germline lookup yields CDR1 LNHNV and CDR2 YYDKDF (reference sequence). V was trimmed by 3 bases and J by 7 bases, leaving 18 bases between them.

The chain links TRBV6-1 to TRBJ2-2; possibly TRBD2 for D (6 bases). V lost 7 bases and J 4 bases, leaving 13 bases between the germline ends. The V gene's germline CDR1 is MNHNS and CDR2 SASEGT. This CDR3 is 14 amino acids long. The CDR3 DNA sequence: TGTGCCAGCAAACCCGGGAGTTCCACCGGGGAGCTGTTTTTT. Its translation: CASKPGSSTGELFF.

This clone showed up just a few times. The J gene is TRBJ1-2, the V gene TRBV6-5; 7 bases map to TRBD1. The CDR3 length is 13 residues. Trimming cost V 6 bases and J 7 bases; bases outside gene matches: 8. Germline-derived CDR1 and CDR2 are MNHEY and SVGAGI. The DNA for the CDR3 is TGTGCCAGCAGACCGACAGGGACGAGTGGCTACACCTTC. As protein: CASRPTGTSGYTF.

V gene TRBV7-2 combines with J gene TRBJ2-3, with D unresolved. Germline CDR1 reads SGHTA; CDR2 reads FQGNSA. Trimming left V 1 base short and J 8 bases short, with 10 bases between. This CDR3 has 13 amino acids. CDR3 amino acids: CASSLDWSGTQYF. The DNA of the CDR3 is TGTGCCAGCAGCTTAGATTGGTCGGGTACGCAGTATTTT.

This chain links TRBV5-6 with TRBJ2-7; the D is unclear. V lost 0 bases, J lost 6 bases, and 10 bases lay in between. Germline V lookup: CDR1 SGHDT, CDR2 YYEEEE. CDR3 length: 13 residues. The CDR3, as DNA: TGTGCCAGCAGCTTGGCAGGAAACTTCGAGCAGTACTTC. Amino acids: CASSLAGNFEQYF.